This T cell receptor beta chain was captured by sequencing in a study of cytomegalovirus exposure and HLA in healthy donors. The PCR contained 60 Vbeta and 13 Jbeta primers. TCRdb's table, derived via immunoSEQ multiplex PCR, lists solely in-frame clones and lacks some. The data contain around 110,000 clones, roughly four fifths of them singletons. CDR3 length: 12 amino acids. V lost 4 bases, J lost 7 bases, and 8 bases lay in between. Germline CDR1 reads SEHNR; CDR2 reads FQNEAQ (reference sequence). Overall study findings and caveats: Analysis performed later found 16,951 TCR beta sequences associated with HLA alleles at 0.05 false discovery rate. Across HLA loci, a later analysis found differing TCR association rates, with DRB1 most and HLA-C fewest.

With respect to this clone: The antigen is not known.

Source material: PBMCs. The receptor was derived from a woman between 18 and 29 years old in good health and CMV-seronegative. The genes are TRBV7-9 and TRBJ2-1; no firm D call. The CDR3 DNA sequence: TGTGCCAGCAGCTCCCCCAGAAATGAGCAGTTCTTC. As protein: CASSSPRNEQFF.